The rows below give T cell receptor beta chains drawn from one sample of a study of cytomegalovirus exposure and HLA in healthy donors. Method: immunoSEQ multiplex PCR; TCRdb's copy keeps in-frame clones and lacks some. This sample has some 200,000 clones, with about 80% found just once. What was sequenced was PBMCs. These receptors all come from a middle-aged man in good health and CMV-seronegative. Both conserved end residues are part of each CDR3. Fields, in order: J gene, V gene, clone size, D gene, CDR3 protein, CDR3 DNA. A D gene is named only where the DNA matches it firmly. Where a row states a size, it is once, few, many or the class of an expanded clone; other rows omit it.

>TRBJ2-4|TRBV19|.|TRBD1
CASTTDRWKNIQYF
TGTGCCAGTACCACGGACAGGTGGAAAAACATTCAGTACTTC
>TRBJ2-7|TRBV6-1|.|TRBD1
CASSLGQGVTYEQYF
TGTGCCAGCAGTTTAGGACAGGGGGTGACCTACGAGCAGTACTTC
>TRBJ1-1|TRBV7-2|.|.
CASSLGRFNTEAFF
TGTGCCAGCAGCTTAGGTCGTTTTAACACTGAAGCTTTCTTT
>TRBJ2-7|TRBV10-3|.|TRBD2
CAISEGLAGRSYEQYF
TGTGCCATCAGTGAGGGACTAGCGGGACGTTCCTACGAGCAGTACTTC
>TRBJ1-2|TRBV19|.|.
CASSIGHIYGYTF
TGTGCCAGTAGTATAGGACACATCTATGGCTACACCTTC
>TRBJ1-1|TRBV13|once|.
CASSYRALNTEAFF
TGTGCCAGCAGCTACAGGGCCCTGAACACTGAAGCTTTCTTT
>TRBJ2-7|TRBV28|.|TRBD2
CASSSGTSGKYEQYF
TGTGCCAGCAGTTCGGGGACTAGCGGGAAATACGAGCAGTACTTC
>TRBJ2-1|TRBV7-3|.|.
CASSLEPPPGNEQFF
TGTGCCAGCAGCTTAGAGCCCCCACCGGGTAATGAGCAGTTCTTC
>TRBJ1-5|TRBV7-8|few|.
CASSARTDSGPQHF
TGTGCCAGCAGCGCTCGGACAGACAGCGGACCCCAGCATTTT
>TRBJ1-5|TRBV7-9|.|.
CASSLASDSNQPQHF
TGTGCCAGCAGCTTAGCATCAGATAGCAATCAGCCCCAGCATTTT
>TRBJ2-2|TRBV6-1|.|.
CASTPGEAGELFF
TGTGCCAGCACCCCTGGTGAGGCCGGGGAGCTGTTTTTT
>TRBJ1-1|TRBV7-6|.|TRBD1
CASSFSQGRNTEAFF
TGTGCCAGCAGCTTTTCACAGGGGCGGAACACTGAAGCTTTCTTT
>TRBJ2-1|TRBV7-9|.|TRBD1
CASSPHQGVTYNEQFF
TGTGCCAGCAGCCCCCACCAGGGGGTTACCTACAATGAGCAGTTCTTC
>TRBJ2-7|TRBV13|.|.
CASSFPRGEQYF
TGTGCCAGCAGCTTCCCCCGGGGCGAGCAGTACTTC
>TRBJ1-2|TRBV5-4|once|TRBD1
CASSRTGEGYTF
TGTGCCAGCAGCCGCACAGGGGAAGGCTACACCTTC
>TRBJ1-2|TRBV19|.|.
CASSRRGESYTF
TGTGCCAGTAGTAGACGGGGAGAAAGCTACACCTTC
>TRBJ1-3|TRBV4-2|once|.
CASSRDGAGNTIYF
TGTGCCAGCAGCCGCGACGGGGCTGGAAACACCATATATTTT
>TRBJ1-1|TRBV9|.|TRBD1
CASSGQGDEAFF
TGTGCCAGCAGCGGACAGGGAGATGAAGCTTTCTTT
>TRBJ1-1|TRBV6-5|.|TRBD1
CASRPPGGTEAFF
TGTGCCAGCAGGCCTCCAGGGGGCACTGAAGCTTTCTTT
>TRBJ1-1|TRBV4-3|.|TRBD1
CASSPGGGWDTEAFF
TGCGCCAGCAGCCCCGGAGGGGGCTGGGATACTGAAGCTTTCTTT
>TRBJ2-1|TRBV9|.|.
CASTGPSALDEQFF
TGTGCCAGCACAGGGCCTAGCGCTCTCGATGAGCAGTTCTTC
>TRBJ1-1|TRBV2|.|TRBD1
CASMPGGAWTEAFF
TGTGCCAGCATGCCAGGGGGCGCATGGACTGAAGCTTTCTTT
>TRBJ2-1|TRBV28|.|TRBD1
CASSLDRGLDEQFF
TGTGCCAGCAGTTTAGACAGGGGGCTCGATGAGCAGTTCTTC
>TRBJ2-7|TRBV5-5|.|.
CASSSGTKTTYEQYF
TGTGCCAGCAGCTCCGGGACAAAGACTACCTACGAGCAGTACTTC
>TRBJ2-5|TRBV19|.|TRBD2
CASSSRTSGRVKTQYF
TGTGCCAGTAGTTCAAGGACTAGCGGGAGGGTAAAGACCCAGTACTTC
>TRBJ2-3|TRBV6-5|.|.
CASSYFRGTDTQYF
TGTGCCAGCAGTTACTTTCGTGGCACAGATACGCAGTATTTT
>TRBJ2-1|TRBV5-6|few|.
CASSLQGRIRESSYNEQFF
TGTGCCAGCAGCTTGCAGGGGCGTATCCGAGAGAGCTCCTACAATGAGCAGTTCTTC
>TRBJ2-2|TRBV5-1|.|TRBD1
CASSSWTGASGELFF
TGCGCCAGCAGCAGCTGGACAGGGGCTTCCGGGGAGCTGTTTTTT
>TRBJ2-3|TRBV5-1|few|TRBD2
CASSLAEASGETDTQYF
TGCGCCAGCAGCTTGGCCGAGGCTAGCGGGGAGACAGATACGCAGTATTTT
>TRBJ1-5|TRBV7-9|.|.
CASSPSLGRGNQPQHF
TGTGCCAGCAGCCCGAGCCTGGGCAGGGGCAATCAGCCCCAGCATTTT
>TRBJ2-7|TRBV15|once|.
CATSRDRQVNYEQYF
TGTGCCACCAGCAGAGACAGACAGGTTAACTACGAGCAGTACTTC
>TRBJ1-1|TRBV6-5|.|TRBD1
CASSPQGFTEAFF
TGTGCCAGCAGTCCACAGGGGTTCACTGAAGCTTTCTTT
>TRBJ1-3|TRBV14|.|TRBD1
CASSQGHRGTGNTIYF
TGTGCCAGCAGCCAAGGCCACAGGGGGACTGGAAACACCATATATTTT
>TRBJ1-2|TRBV6-4|.|.
CASSYTGFNGYTF
TGTGCCAGCAGCTATACAGGGTTCAATGGCTACACCTTC
>TRBJ2-7|TRBV5-4|.|TRBD1
CASSPGTDEQYF
TGTGCCAGCAGCCCAGGGACAGACGAGCAGTACTTC
>TRBJ1-3|TRBV4-3|.|.
CASSFTAFSGNTIYF
TGCGCCAGCAGCTTTACAGCCTTCTCTGGAAACACCATATATTTT
>TRBJ2-1|TRBV18|.|TRBD2
CASSPPPMGGGGPYEQFF
TGTGCCAGCTCACCACCCCCCATGGGGGGCGGGGGGCCCTATGAGCAGTTCTTC
>TRBJ2-3|TRBV12-5|.|.
CASGLILDSRAAVTQYF
TGTGCTAGTGGTTTGATCCTCGACTCGAGAGCCGCAGTTACGCAGTATTTT
>TRBJ2-7|TRBV27|.|.
CASSFGGPSYEQYF
TGTGCCAGCAGTTTCGGGGGGCCCTCCTACGAGCAGTACTTC
>TRBJ2-5|TRBV7-9|.|TRBD2
CASSSGLAGISLPRETQYF
TGTGCCAGCAGCTCGGGACTAGCGGGAATATCTCTCCCGAGAGAGACCCAGTACTTC
>TRBJ1-3|TRBV25-1|.|.
CASSEYRVRVGRNTIYF
TGTGCCAGCAGTGAATATAGAGTTCGGGTCGGTAGAAACACCATATATTTT
>TRBJ2-5|TRBV11-2|.|.
CASSLGRGETQYF
TGTGCCAGCAGCTTAGGCAGGGGAGAGACCCAGTACTTC
>TRBJ1-5|TRBV27|.|TRBD1
CASGQGVWSNQPQHF
TGTGCCAGCGGACAGGGGGTTTGGAGCAATCAGCCCCAGCATTTT
>TRBJ2-5|TRBV6-1|.|.
CASRWGVKETQYF
TGTGCCAGCAGATGGGGGGTAAAAGAGACCCAGTACTTC
>TRBJ2-7|TRBV5-4|.|.
CASSLGGEQYF
TGTGCCAGCAGCTTAGGGGGCGAGCAGTACTTC
>TRBJ2-3|TRBV5-1|.|TRBD2
CASSPGLAERTDTQYF
TGCGCCAGCAGCCCCGGACTAGCGGAACGCACAGATACGCAGTATTTT
>TRBJ1-4|TRBV4-1|.|.
CASSQEPGTRQKLFF
TGCGCCAGCAGCCAAGAGCCTGGGACTCGACAAAAACTGTTTTTT
>TRBJ2-5|TRBV5-4|.|TRBD2
CASRPRSGREETQYF
TGTGCCAGCAGGCCCCGGAGCGGGAGGGAAGAGACCCAGTACTTC
>TRBJ1-4|TRBV15|once|.
CATSRGGGPRNEKLFF
TGTGCCACCAGCAGAGGGGGGGGCCCGCGTAATGAAAAACTGTTTTTT
>TRBJ1-2|TRBV28|.|TRBD1
CASSLPRGQAANYGYTF
TGTGCCAGCAGTTTACCTCGGGGACAGGCCGCTAACTATGGCTACACCTTC
>TRBJ1-2|TRBV11-2|.|.
CASSLMGASGYGYTF
TGTGCCAGCAGCTTAATGGGGGCCTCTGGCTATGGCTACACCTTC
>TRBJ2-5|TRBV15|.|TRBD2
CATSRGTSWEQYF
TGTGCCACCAGCAGAGGGACTAGCTGGGAGCAGTACTTC
>TRBJ1-2|TRBV6-4|few|TRBD1
CASSRGPNYGYTF
TGTGCCAGCAGCAGGGGGCCTAACTATGGCTACACCTTC
>TRBJ2-5|TRBV7-2|.|TRBD1
CASSLTGSQETQYF
TGTGCCAGCAGCCTGACAGGGTCGCAAGAGACCCAGTACTTC
>TRBJ2-1|TRBV5-1|few|.
CASAPSAAYNEQFF
TGCGCCAGCGCCCCTAGCGCCGCCTACAATGAGCAGTTCTTC